This T cell receptor beta chain was profiled in a study of T cells in Graves' hyperthyroidism and ophthalmopathy. This clonotype was observed once. With V trimmed by 1 base and J by 5 bases, 9 bases remained unmatched. The CDR3 extends over 16 amino acids. Authors of the study amplified TCR beta CDR3 regions from RNA transcripts. TCR CDR3 underwent first-round RT-PCR with the HTBI primer set. In TCRdb, the multiplex PCR reads were re-called with MiXCR into one record per CDR3 protein. The sample has roughly 420,000 distinct CDR3 sequences; roughly 14% are singletons. This clonotype was sampled from a young woman with Graves' hyperthyroidism. The chain combines TRBV12-3 or TRBV12-4 with TRBJ2-5; 8 positions match TRBD2. Sequencing used blood. The chain's CDR3 is CASSLEGLAGVETQYF. The CDR3 DNA sequence: TGTGCCAGCAGTTTAGAAGGTCTAGCGGGTGTGGAGACCCAGTACTTC.